The clone carrying this T cell receptor (beta chain) was seen a handful of times. Its target is unknown. It was from unfractionated whole blood that total RNA was extracted. The data derive from a study of human T cells and chemical hapten exposure. Across the whole study: Per-sample TCR yield variability stemmed mainly from small pooled library volume differences.

Study results and limitations: TCRs at a frequency above 1 in 1000 stayed unchanged with DPC sensitization.

Library preparation tagged each individual cDNA molecule with a unique molecular identifier. TCRdb recomputed calls from the 5' RACE reads with MiXCR, one row per CDR3 protein. Of 75,000 or so distinct CDR3 sequences listed, roughly 15% are singletons. The germline CDR1 and CDR2 sequences are DFQATT and SNEGSKA (reference sequence). CDR3 length: 15 amino acids. V lost 6 bases and J lost 0, with 16 bases in between. The sequence derives from a female donor in good health. V is TRBV20-1 and J is TRBJ2-3, with no clear D. Here the CDR3 DNA reads TGCAGTGCCCGACGTCCGGTCGGCAGCACAGATACGCAGTATTTT. It encodes CSARRPVGSTDTQYF.